This T cell receptor (beta chain) came from a study of early T cells in non-severe SARS-CoV-2 infection. Across the study: Chains stayed unpaired after sequencing of bulk RNA from unsorted whole blood. Findings and limits, study-wide: The VDJdb matching leaned toward anti-spike CD8 responses and overlooked private and CD4 specificities.

Unique molecular identifier tags were affixed to discrete cDNA molecules. TCRdb reprocessed the 5' RACE reads via MiXCR and lists one record per CDR3 protein. Of tens of thousands of distinct CDR3 sequences listed, 10% to 12% are singletons. Trimming pared 6 bases from V and 2 bases from J, leaving 16 bases between. The CDR3 totals 14 residues. Germline lookup yields CDR1 DFQATT and CDR2 SNEGSKA (reference sequence). This clonotype was picked up many times. The antigen is undetermined. V usage is TRBV20-1 and J usage is TRBJ1-1, with D perhaps matching TRBD1 (5 bases). Input material: whole blood. The receptor comes from an adult who was a healthcare worker with PCR-confirmed SARS-CoV-2 infection or an uninfected control (not recorded which). This CDR3 reads CSATRDTGNTEAFF. CDR3 in DNA: TGCAGTGCCACAAGAGACACAGGAAACACTGAAGCTTTCTTT.